One and the same sample provided the 14 T cell receptor beta chains below, sequenced in a study of T cell repertoires in cytomegalovirus infection. One entry per CDR3 protein, called by TCRdb with MiXCR from the reads. Among approximately 500,000 distinct CDR3 sequences, about 25% were seen once, and the ten largest hold less than 15%. The sample taken for sequencing was PBMCs. Every receptor here comes from a human donor in good health (CMV status not recorded). Some clones in this sample may be carry-over from other donors' samples.

There are a few counts of this clonotype. The rearrangement joins TRBV4-1 to TRBJ2-1, with D perhaps assigned TRBD1 or TRBD2 (6 bases each). Trimming stripped 0 bases from V and 15 bases from J, with 21 bases between. Germline CDR1 is MGHRA and CDR2 is YSYEKL. There are 15 residues in the CDR3. CDR3 amino acids: CASSQERGGPLKAFF. CDR3 coding DNA: TGCGCCAGCAGCCAAGAAAGAGGGGGGCCCCTCAAGGCGTTCTTC.

The chain recombines TRBV2 with TRBJ1-5; tentative D call: TRBD1 (5 bases). Looked up from germline, CDR1 is SNHLY and CDR2 is FYNNEI. CDR3 length: 15 amino acids. The V gene lost 6 bases and the J gene lost 4 bases, with 16 bases spanning the gap. CDR3 region: CASRVDGGDNQPQHF. CDR3 coding DNA: TGTGCCAGCAGGGTTGACGGGGGGGATAATCAGCCCCAGCATTTT.

This clonotype was recorded at least ten times. One end of the junction fails to match germline, which may point to a read error. As DNA, the CDR3 is TGTGCCAGCAGCCCACGGGACCGGCCTCCCAACTTC. This encodes CASSPRDRPPNF. J is TRBJ2-7 and V is TRBV7-4, with D tentatively TRBD1 or TRBD2 (5 bases each). The V gene's germline CDR1 is SGHVT and CDR2 SQSDAQ. The CDR3 spans 12 residues.

The gene calls are TRBV29-1 and TRBJ2-1, with 10 bases fitting TRBD2. With 5 bases clipped from V and 6 bases from J, the junction kept 10 bases outside the gene matches. Germline V gene lookup returns CDR1 SQVTM and CDR2 ANQGSEA. The CDR3 spans 15 residues. The CDR3 coding sequence is TGCAGCGTTCGGAAACTAGCGGGACTCCTCAATGAGCAGTTCTTC. It is translated as CSVRKLAGLLNEQFF.

In this sample, this clonotype turned up a few times. The chain combines TRBV7-9 with TRBJ1-1, with D unclear. In germline, CDR1 is SEHNR, CDR2 FQNEAQ (reference sequence). V was pared by 4 bases and J by 7 bases, with 10 bases between. This CDR3 has 12 residues. CDR3 DNA: TGTGCCAGCAGCTCCGGGGTGCTTGAAGCTTTCTTT. Translating it yields CASSSGVLEAFF.

The chain couples TRBV7-3 to TRBJ2-2, with D maybe TRBD1 (5 bases). The CDR3 runs 15 residues. Germline loops: CDR1 SGHTA, CDR2 FQGTGA. The V gene lost 5 bases and the J gene lost 0 bases, with 10 bases spanning the gap. DNA for the CDR3: TGTGCCAGCAGCCCCACGACAGCGAACACCGGGGAGCTGTTTTTT. As protein: CASSPTTANTGELFF.

This clonotype was detected only a few times. The genes are TRBV5-6 and TRBJ2-5; D possibly corresponds to TRBD1 (5 bases). The V gene's germline CDR1 is SGHDT and CDR2 YYEEEE. V was cut by 0 bases and J by 3 bases, with 12 bases left in between. CDR3 length: 15 residues. This chain's CDR3 is CASSLAGQGEETQYF. The CDR3 coding sequence is TGTGCCAGCAGCTTGGCCGGGCAGGGTGAAGAGACCCAGTACTTC.

This clonotype appeared a few times. The rearrangement links TRBV19 to TRBJ2-1; 10 bases are a match to TRBD1. CDR3 length: 16 amino acids. Per germline, CDR1 LNHDA and CDR2 SQIVND (reference sequence). J was trimmed by 7 bases and V by 1 base; bases with no gene match: 7. For the CDR3, the DNA is TGTGCCAGTAGTATAGGCCGGGGACAGGGGCTGAATGAGCAGTTCTTC. It translates to CASSIGRGQGLNEQFF.

This clonotype was seen ten or more times. The rearrangement uses TRBV12-3 or TRBV12-4 and TRBJ1-2; 8 bases line up with TRBD1. V gave up 2 bases and J gave up 1 base; unmatched junction bases: 3. This CDR3 has 15 residues. Here the CDR3 reads CASSLLQGVNYGYTF. The CDR3 DNA follows: TGTGCCAGCAGTTTACTACAGGGGGTTAACTATGGCTACACCTTC.

The rearrangement links TRBV25-1 to TRBJ2-1; 10 bases line up with TRBD2. The CDR3 has 13 amino acids. CDR1 and CDR2 (germline): MGHDK, SYGVNS. With V trimmed by 5 bases and J by 10 bases, 5 bases remained unmatched. The CDR3 coding sequence is TGTGCCAGCAGTAGCGGGAGGGCCCGCGAGCAGTTCTTC. As protein: CASSSGRAREQFF.

The chain couples TRBV5-6 to TRBJ2-1; D is unclear. Germline CDR1 reads SGHDT; CDR2 reads YYEEEE. Trimming pared 4 bases from V and 5 bases from J, leaving 13 bases between. The CDR3 is made up of 14 amino acids. CDR3 residues: CASSTPATDNEQFF. Here the CDR3 DNA reads TGTGCCAGCAGCACCCCTGCCACGGACAATGAGCAGTTCTTC.

The chain couples TRBV6-5 to TRBJ1-2; possible D gene TRBD1, 5 bases. V gave up 2 bases and J gave up 6 bases, with 13 bases separating them. Germline CDR1 is MNHEY and CDR2 is SVGAGI. This CDR3 contains 14 residues. The CDR3 region is CASSYQDTHHGYTF. The CDR3 DNA reads TGTGCCAGCAGTTACCAGGACACTCATCATGGCTACACCTTC.

The chain combines TRBV20-1 with TRBJ1-6, with D unresolved. This CDR3 is 14 amino acids long. Germline values: CDR1 DFQATT, CDR2 SNEGSKA (reference sequence). V lost 2 bases and J lost 8, with 13 bases in between. The CDR3 DNA reads as TGCAGTGCTAGACCCGTTATAGACTATTCACCCCTCCACTTT. Protein: CSARPVIDYSPLHF.

The chain links TRBV29-1 to TRBJ1-2; a weak D match, TRBD1 (6 bases). V was cut by 4 bases and J by 8 bases, with 20 bases left in between. Germline V lookup: CDR1 SQVTM, CDR2 ANQGSEA. The CDR3 length is 14 residues. CDR3 sequence reads: CSVGQDGTLGGYTF. CDR3 nucleotides: TGCAGCGTTGGACAGGACGGAACCTTGGGGGGCTACACCTTC.